This TCR beta chain came from a study of control samples from healthy donors and cancer patients. Repertoires were generated with immunoSEQ multiplex PCR, while TCRdb's copy carries only in-frame clones and drops some. The sample yields some 77,000 clones, 85% to 90% seen once. The V gene's germline CDR1 is MNHEY and CDR2 SVGEGT. Trimming at V came to 4 bases and at J to 2 bases, leaving 5 bases not matched to a gene. This CDR3 contains 15 residues. The count of this clone is one. Specimen: blood. This chain uses TRBV6-2 or TRBV6-3 with TRBJ2-1; 7 nucleotides agree with TRBD2. The sequence derives from a woman aged 55 to 70 in good health. This CDR3 reads CASSWGGLAYNEQFF. The CDR3 coding sequence is TGTGCCAGCAGTTGGGGCGGACTAGCCTACAATGAGCAGTTCTTC.